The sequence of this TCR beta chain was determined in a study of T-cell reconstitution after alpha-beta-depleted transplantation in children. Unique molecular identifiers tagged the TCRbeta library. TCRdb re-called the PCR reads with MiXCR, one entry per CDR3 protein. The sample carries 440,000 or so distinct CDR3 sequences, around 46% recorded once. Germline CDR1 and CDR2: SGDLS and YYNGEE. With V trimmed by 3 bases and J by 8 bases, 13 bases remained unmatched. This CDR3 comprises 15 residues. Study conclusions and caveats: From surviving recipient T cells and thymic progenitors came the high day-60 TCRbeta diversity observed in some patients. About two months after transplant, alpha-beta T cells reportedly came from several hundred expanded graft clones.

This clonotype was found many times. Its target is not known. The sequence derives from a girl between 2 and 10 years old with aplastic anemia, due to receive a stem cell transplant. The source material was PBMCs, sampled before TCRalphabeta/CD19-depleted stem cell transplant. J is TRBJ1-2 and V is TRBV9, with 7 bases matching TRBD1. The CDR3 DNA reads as TGTGCCAGCAGCGCGGAAACCGGGACAGAAAGGGGCTACACCTTC. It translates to CASSAETGTERGYTF.